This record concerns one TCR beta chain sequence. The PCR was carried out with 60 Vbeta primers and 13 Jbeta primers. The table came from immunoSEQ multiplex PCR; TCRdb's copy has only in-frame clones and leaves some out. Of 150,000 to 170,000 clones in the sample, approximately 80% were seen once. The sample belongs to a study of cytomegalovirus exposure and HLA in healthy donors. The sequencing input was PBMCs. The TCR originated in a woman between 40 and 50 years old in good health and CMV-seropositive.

CDR3 DNA: TGTGCCAGAAGCTTGGGACAGCTGAGTAACTATGGCTACACCTTC. Its protein product is CARSLGQLSNYGYTF. V and J are TRBV5-3 and TRBJ1-2; TRBD1 might be the D (5 bases). TRBV5-3 counts as an open reading frame of uncertain function. The CDR3 runs to 15 residues. V was clipped by 0 bases and J by 1 base, with 10 bases between them.